This entry concerns a single TCR beta chain. Sequencing used immunoSEQ multiplex PCR; TCRdb keeps in-frame clones, though not all of them. Of about 80,000 clones listed, almost 85% are singletons. Germline CDR1 SGHKS, CDR2 YYEKEE (reference sequence). The CDR3 length is 13 residues. With V trimmed by 7 bases and J by 7 bases, 5 bases remained unmatched. The sample originates from a study of blood T cell repertoires in COVID-19. Patients at the Seattle site were enrolled during active infection and followed longitudinally. The sequencing input was peripheral blood. The TCR was taken from a man over 45 with COVID-19, enrolled during active disease. The chain links TRBV5-5 to TRBJ1-6, with TRBD1 matching 7 bases. The CDR3 region has the DNA TGTGCCAGCGCAGGGACAGCCAATTCACCCCTCCACTTT. As protein: CASAGTANSPLHF.